This T cell receptor beta chain comes out of a study of blood T cell repertoires in COVID-19. The wider study: Samples came from the United States, Italy and Spain, spanning acute and convalescent COVID-19.

With 1 base removed from V and 4 bases from J, the gap between germline ends came to 14 bases. This CDR3 is 17 amino acids long. CDR1 and CDR2 from the germline V gene are SGHTA and FQGNSA. Clones were sequenced by immunoSEQ multiplex PCR, and TCRdb holds only the in-frame ones, with some missing. The data contain roughly 400,000 clones, 88% of them singletons. Input material: PBMCs or T cells enriched from blood (not recorded which). The receptor's source is a middle-aged woman with acute COVID-19. The J gene is TRBJ1-6, the V gene TRBV7-2; possible D gene TRBD1, 5 bases. The CDR3 loop is CASSLGGLADYNSPLHF. CDR3 DNA sequence: TGTGCCAGCAGCTTAGGGGGCCTTGCGGATTATAATTCACCCCTCCACTTT.